The 9 T cell receptor beta chains in this list originate from one sample, sequenced in a study of shared clonotypes between healthy human individuals. Clones were sequenced by immunoSEQ multiplex PCR, and TCRdb holds only the in-frame ones, with some missing. This sample carries approximately 330,000 clones, more than 60% of them seen once, and the ten largest clones take 8% to 13%. Source material: memory CD4+ T cells sorted from blood. Subset reported: CD45RA-negative fraction. All receptors come from a man aged 25 to 40 in good health.

This clone was recorded a few times. V is TRBV7-2 and J is TRBJ2-5; no clear D gene. Germline V lookup: CDR1 SGHTA, CDR2 FQGNSA. The CDR3 covers 13 residues. The ends were cut back, 2 bases at V and 7 bases at J, with 11 bases in the middle. The CDR3 spells CASSLTPPGTQYF. The CDR3 nucleotides are TGTGCCAGCAGCTTAACGCCTCCTGGGACCCAGTACTTC.

This clone is a singleton in its sample. The chain carries TRBV18 and TRBJ1-5, with a possible D match to TRBD1 (6 bases). Per germline, CDR1 KGHSH and CDR2 LQKENI. This CDR3 is 16 amino acids long. Trimming shortened V by 4 bases and J by 4 bases, and 17 bases separated the two germline ends. The CDR3 DNA reads TGTGCCAGCTCACTTTCTATCGGGGGGCTAAATCAGCCCCAGCATTTT. Translating gives CASSLSIGGLNQPQHF.

The sample holds a few counts of this clone. J is TRBJ2-2 and V is TRBV28, with D perhaps TRBD1 or TRBD2 (5 bases each). The ends were cut back, 6 bases at V and 6 bases at J, with 14 bases in the middle. Germline-derived CDR1 and CDR2 are MDHEN and SYDVKM. This CDR3 has 14 residues. The CDR3 region has the DNA TGTGCCAGCAGGCGACTATTAGGGGCCGGGGAGCTGTTTTTT. Amino acids: CASRRLLGAGELFF.

The J gene is TRBJ1-4, the V gene TRBV6-1; tentatively, D is TRBD1 (6 bases). The CDR3 totals 14 residues. The V gene lost 8 bases and the J gene lost 7 bases, with 17 bases spanning the gap. The germline V gene has CDR1 MNHNS and CDR2 SASEGT. The CDR3 protein is CASLERGLGEKLFF. CDR3 coding DNA: TGTGCCAGCTTGGAGCGGGGGCTTGGTGAAAAACTGTTTTTT.

V usage is TRBV6-5 and J usage is TRBJ2-7; the D gene is possibly TRBD2 (5 bases). This CDR3 is 13 amino acids long. From germline, CDR1 is MNHEY and CDR2 SVGAGI. Trimming took off 0 bases at V and 6 bases at J, with 9 bases between the two ends. CDR3 DNA: TGTGCCAGCAGTTACTCTGTCGGGGTCGAGCAGTACTTC. Translated, it gives CASSYSVGVEQYF.

The V call is TRBV4-2, the J call TRBJ2-7; D might be TRBD2 (5 bases). Germline V lookup: CDR1 LGHNA, CDR2 YNFKEQ. This CDR3 region has 18 residues. V was shortened by 4 bases and J by 0 bases, with 22 bases between the two germline ends. The CDR3 loop is CASSPSIVGLATSYEQYF. The CDR3 region has the DNA TGTGCCAGCAGCCCCAGTATAGTGGGTCTAGCAACCTCCTACGAGCAGTACTTC.

This clone has only a few counts. V usage is TRBV29-1 and J usage is TRBJ1-5, with D hard to call. Trimming removed 6 bases from V and 2 bases from J, with 8 bases in between. This CDR3 contains 12 residues. Per germline, CDR1 SQVTM and CDR2 ANQGSEA. The CDR3 coding sequence is TGCAGCGTGGGCTTTGGCAATCAGCCCCAGCATTTT. Translating it yields CSVGFGNQPQHF.

The V call is TRBV5-1, the J call TRBJ2-7; D not certain. Germline V gene sequence: CDR1 SGHRS, CDR2 YFSETQ. With 4 bases removed from V and 2 bases from J, the gap between germline ends came to 13 bases. The CDR3 runs 14 residues. The CDR3 sequence is CASSLRTTTYEQYF. CDR3 DNA: TGCGCCAGCAGCCTGCGGACCACCACCTACGAGCAGTACTTC. Full variable domain (rest looked up from reference TRBV5-1 and TRBJ2-7): KAGVTQTPRYLIKTRGQQVTLSCSPISGHRSVSWYQQTPGQGLQFLFEYFSETQRNKGNFPGRFSGRQFSNSRSEMNVSTLELGDSALYLCASSLRTTTYEQYFGPGTRLTVT.

The V gene is TRBV6-5, the J gene TRBJ1-1; perhaps TRBD1 as D (6 bases). Trimming left V 2 bases short and J 5 bases short, with 15 bases between. Germline CDR1 MNHEY, CDR2 SVGAGI. The CDR3 sequence is 15 residues long. The CDR3 reads CASSYRRGQWTEAFF. The CDR3, as DNA: TGTGCCAGCAGTTACCGACGGGGGCAGTGGACTGAAGCTTTCTTT.